This section outlines one T cell receptor beta chain sequence together with its context. Sequenced by immunoSEQ multiplex PCR; TCRdb stores in-frame clones only, minus some. Among roughly 80,000 clones, 89% were seen once, and the ten largest hold about 0.38%. This record comes from a study of technical replicates of blood from a handful of donors. From germline, CDR1 is SEHNR and CDR2 FQNEAQ (reference sequence). The CDR3 loop spans 15 amino acids. After removal of 1 base from V and 4 bases from J, the junction contained 4 bases not matched to a gene. The receptor was isolated from a human donor in good health. The rearrangement joins TRBV7-9 to TRBJ2-5; 9 bases are a match to TRBD1. The sequenced sample was T cells isolated from PBMCs. This CDR3 reads CASSLVGTGRETQYF. CDR3 coding DNA: TGTGCCAGCAGCTTAGTGGGGACAGGGAGAGAGACCCAGTACTTC.